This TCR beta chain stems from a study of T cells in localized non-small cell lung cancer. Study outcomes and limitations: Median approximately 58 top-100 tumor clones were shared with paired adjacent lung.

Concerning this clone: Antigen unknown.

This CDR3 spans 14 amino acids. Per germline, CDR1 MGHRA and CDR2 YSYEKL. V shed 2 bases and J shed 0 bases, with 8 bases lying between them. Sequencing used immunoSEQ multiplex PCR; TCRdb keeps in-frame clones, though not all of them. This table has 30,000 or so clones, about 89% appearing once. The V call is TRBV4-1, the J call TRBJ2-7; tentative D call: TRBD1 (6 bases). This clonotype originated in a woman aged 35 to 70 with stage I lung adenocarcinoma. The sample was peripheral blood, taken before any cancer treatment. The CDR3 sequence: CASSQQGNSYEQYF. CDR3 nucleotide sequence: TGCGCCAGCAGCCAACAGGGGAACTCCTACGAGCAGTACTTC.